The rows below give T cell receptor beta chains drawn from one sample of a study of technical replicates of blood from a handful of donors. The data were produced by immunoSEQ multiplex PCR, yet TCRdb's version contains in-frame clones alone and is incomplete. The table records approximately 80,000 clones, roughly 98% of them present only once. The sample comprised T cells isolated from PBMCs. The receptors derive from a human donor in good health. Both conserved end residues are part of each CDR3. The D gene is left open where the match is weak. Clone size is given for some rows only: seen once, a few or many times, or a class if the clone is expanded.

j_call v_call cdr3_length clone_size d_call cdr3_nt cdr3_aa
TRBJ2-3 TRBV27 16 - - TGTGCCAGCAGTTTACTTACTGCGGAGCCCACAGATACGCAGTATTTT CASSLLTAEPTDTQYF
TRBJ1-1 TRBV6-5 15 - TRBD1 TGTGCCAGCAGTTTACAGGGGATCAGCGACACTGAAGCTTTCTTT CASSLQGISDTEAFF
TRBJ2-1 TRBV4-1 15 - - TGCGCCAGCAGCCAGCCCTCCTCCGCTGGGCAGGGGCAGTTCTTC CASSQPSSAGQGQFF
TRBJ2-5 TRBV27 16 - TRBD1 TGTGCCAGCAGCTCTCGGACAGGGGACCTCCAAGAGACCCAGTACTTC CASSSRTGDLQETQYF
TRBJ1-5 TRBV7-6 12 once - TGTGCCAGCAGCTCCCGACAAGGGCCCCAGCATTTT CASSSRQGPQHF
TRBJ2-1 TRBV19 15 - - TGTGCCAGTAATCCGGGGCTAACGGGAGTATGGGAGCAGTTCTTC CASNPGLTGVWEQFF
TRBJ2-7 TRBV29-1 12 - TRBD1 TGCAGCGTGGGAATGACAGGGAACGAGCAGTACTTC CSVGMTGNEQYF
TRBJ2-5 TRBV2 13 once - TGTGCCAGCAGTGACCGGCAGGAAGGGACCCAGTACTTC CASSDRQEGTQYF
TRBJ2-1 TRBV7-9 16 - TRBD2 TGTGCCAGCAGCTTAGCCGGGCGACTAGCGGGAGCTGAGCAGTTCTTC CASSLAGRLAGAEQFF
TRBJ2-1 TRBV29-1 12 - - TGCAGCGTTGAAAGAGTATACAATGAGCAGTTCTTC CSVERVYNEQFF
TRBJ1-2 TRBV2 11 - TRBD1 TGTGCCAGCAGTGCACAGGGGGTGGACACCTTC CASSAQGVDTF
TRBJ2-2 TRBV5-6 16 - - TGTGCCAGCAGCTTGCCGTGGGAGAGGAACACCGGGGAGCTGTTTTTT CASSLPWERNTGELFF
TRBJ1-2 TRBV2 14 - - TGTGCCAGCAGGACGATAGGGGGATACGATGGCTACACCTTC CASRTIGGYDGYTF
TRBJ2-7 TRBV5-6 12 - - TGTGCCAGCAGCAGGACACCCTACGAGCAGTACTTC CASSRTPYEQYF
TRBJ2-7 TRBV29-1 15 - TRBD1 TGCAGCGTTGAATTCTTAGGGACAGAGCACTACGAGCAGTACTTC CSVEFLGTEHYEQYF
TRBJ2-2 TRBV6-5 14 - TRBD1 TGTGCCAGCAGTCCTCAGGGGGCAACCGGGGAGCTGTTTTTT CASSPQGATGELFF
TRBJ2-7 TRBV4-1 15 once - TGCGCCAGCAGCCAAGGGGCTAGCGTCTCCTACGAGCAGTACTTC CASSQGASVSYEQYF
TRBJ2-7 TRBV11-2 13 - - TGTGCCAGCAGCTTAGTGTTGAGGTACGAGCAGTACTTC CASSLVLRYEQYF
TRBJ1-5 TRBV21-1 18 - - TGTGCCAGCAGCACCATCCTCCCGGGACAGGAGGGCAATCAGCCCCAGCATTTT CASSTILPGQEGNQPQHF
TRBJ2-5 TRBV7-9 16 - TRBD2 TGTGCCAGCAGCTTAGGTCCGGGACTAGAACAAGAGACCCAGTACTTC CASSLGPGLEQETQYF
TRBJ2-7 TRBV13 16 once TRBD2 TGTGCCAGCAGTTCCCTCGGGACTAGGGTCGGATACGAGCAGTACTTC CASSSLGTRVGYEQYF
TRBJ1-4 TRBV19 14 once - TGTGCCAGTATTGGTTGGGCTGAACCCGAAAAACTGTTTTTT CASIGWAEPEKLFF
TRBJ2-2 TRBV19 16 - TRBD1 TGTGCCAGTAGTATGCTGGACAGGGGACACACCGGGGAGCTGTTTTTT CASSMLDRGHTGELFF
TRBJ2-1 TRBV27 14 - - TGTGCCAGCAGTTTCTCTAGCTCGGGCTATGAGCAGTTCTTC CASSFSSSGYEQFF
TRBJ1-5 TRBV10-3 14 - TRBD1 TGTGCCATCAGTGAAGGACAGGGCGTCCAGCCCCAGCATTTT CAISEGQGVQPQHF
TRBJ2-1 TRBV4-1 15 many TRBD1 TGCGCCAGCAGCCGATCCCGGGACAGTAAGAATGAGCAGTTCTTC CASSRSRDSKNEQFF
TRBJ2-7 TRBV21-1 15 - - TGTGCCAGCGTGGGGTTAGCGGGGACGCCCTACGAGCAGTACTTC CASVGLAGTPYEQYF
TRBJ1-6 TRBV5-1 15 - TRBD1 TGCGCCAGCAGTCCAGAGGGACAGGGGAATTCACCCCTCCACTTT CASSPEGQGNSPLHF
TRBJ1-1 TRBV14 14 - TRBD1 TGTGCCAGCAGCCAAGAAGGAGGGGGCTCTGAAGCTTTCTTT CASSQEGGGSEAFF
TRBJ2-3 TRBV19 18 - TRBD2 TGTGCCAGTAGTATCCAGACTAGCGGGAGTTCCATCCCAGATACGCAGTATTTT CASSIQTSGSSIPDTQYF
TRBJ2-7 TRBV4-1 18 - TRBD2 TGCGCCAGCAGCCAGACATCGTCGGGGGGGTCCCTCTCCTACGAGCAGTACTTC CASSQTSSGGSLSYEQYF
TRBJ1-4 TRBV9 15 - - TGTGCCAGCAGCGAGACAGGTGGAACTAATGAAAAACTGTTTTTT CASSETGGTNEKLFF
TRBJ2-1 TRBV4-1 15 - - TGCGCCAGCAGCCAAGCAGAAAATGGCTACAATGAGCAGTTCTTC CASSQAENGYNEQFF
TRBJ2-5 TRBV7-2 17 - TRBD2 TGTGCCAGCAGCTTATCCATGACTAGCGGGAGTCTCAAGACCCAGTACTTC CASSLSMTSGSLKTQYF
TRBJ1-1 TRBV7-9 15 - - TGTGCCAGCAGCTTAGATGGGGGCGCGGGCACTGAAGCTTTCTTT CASSLDGGAGTEAFF
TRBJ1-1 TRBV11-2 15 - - TGTGCCAGCAGCTTAATCGGTCCAGGGAACACTGAAGCTTTCTTT CASSLIGPGNTEAFF
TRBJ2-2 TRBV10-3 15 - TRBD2 TGTGCCATCAGTATAGCGGGGTCGAGCACCGGGGAGCTGTTTTTT CAISIAGSSTGELFF
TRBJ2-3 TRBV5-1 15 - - TGCGCCAGCAGCTTACAAGGGGCCTTGACAGATACGCAGTATTTT CASSLQGALTDTQYF
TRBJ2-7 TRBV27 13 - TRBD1 TGTGCCAGCAGTCCGGACAGGGGGCAGGAGCAGTACTTC CASSPDRGQEQYF
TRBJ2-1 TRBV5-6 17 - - TGTGCCAGCAGCTTGGTTGTGGGGGCCCTGAACTACAATGAGCAGTTCTTC CASSLVVGALNYNEQFF
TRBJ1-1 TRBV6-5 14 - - TGTGCCAGCATGAGACAGTATCTGGACACTGAAGCTTTCTTT CASMRQYLDTEAFF
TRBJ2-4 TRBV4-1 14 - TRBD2 TGCGCCAGCAGTGGGGGGGGAGCCAAAAACATTCAGTACTTC CASSGGGAKNIQYF
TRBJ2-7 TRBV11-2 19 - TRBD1 TGTGCCAGCACGGACACCGGGACAGGGTTATGGTTTGAAGGCTACGAGCAGTACTTC CASTDTGTGLWFEGYEQYF